This TCR beta chain originates from a study of shared clonotypes between healthy human individuals (dated by TCRdb to the early 2020s). About the investigation overall: Three men and a couple of women, aged 18 to 49 years, made up the cohort. Per donor, three plates each were used for CD4 naive and CD4 memory, two for CD8 naive, and one for CD8 memory. To estimate repertoire size and how much clonotypes are shared between individuals, the study performed deep sequencing of blood TCR repertoires from roughly five healthy adults. To increase sequencing depth and limit assay-specific biases, different laboratories used diverse techniques to prepare libraries and sequence TCR repertoires. Between about 0.9 and 9 billion PBMCs per donor were obtained by leukapheresis. Paper-wide results and their limitations: Compared with non-shared clonotypes, the clonotypes found in all four sorted-subset donors had higher generation probabilities. Roughly 5.2% of naive CD4, 3.5% of naive CD8, approximately 2% of memory CD4, and over 0.35% of memory CD8 clonotypes were shared across several donors. Naive subsets generally had larger estimated clonotype richness than memory subsets. The genetic and exposure-history diversity represented was limited by the small number of donors. Incomplete sequencing was indicated by rarefaction of sorted-subset datasets, despite the large sequencing depth. Only blood was sampled, and tissue TCR repertoires likely differ from those in blood. Pairwise subsampling indicated that sequencing depth was expected to affect the degree of clonotype sharing among donors.

The germline V gene specifies WSHSY as CDR1 and SAAADI as CDR2. The CDR3 covers 14 residues, taking in both the cysteine and the phenylalanine. Here the CDR3 DNA is all that survives: 42 bases in frame from base 1. The V and J ends are trimmed by 5 bases and 6 bases, leaving 17 bases between them. Using the deep immunoSEQ assay, multiplex PCR amplified TCR CDR3 regions from genomic DNA. Genomic DNA extracted from each cell subset was distributed evenly over all wells of several immunoSEQ 96-well plates, and each plate served as one replicate. For sorted subsets, 150 to 250 ng of genomic DNA, equivalent to 25,000 to 30,000 T cell genomes, went into each replicate PCR. Purified libraries were quantified with a Qubit 3.0 fluorometer, sized on a Bioanalyzer 2100, and re-quantified with the KAPA Library Quantification kit. A separate single-read 150-cycle Illumina NextSeq 550 flow cell was used to sequence each immunoSEQ 96-well plate. Per the authors' processing: Because only junctional sequences without quality scores were contained in the immunoSEQ output, filtering matching that applied to full-length reads could not be performed. Sequences were annotated with PyIR, a Python wrapper for IgBLAST v1.9, using IMGT germline references to assign V/J genes and CDR3. Reads were filtered out if the reads had weak V/J assignments (E-value above 1e-6), no CDR3, stop codons, out-of-frame junctions, or ambiguous translated residues. V3J clonotypes were defined by identical inferred V gene, J gene, and CDR3 amino acid sequence. Percentage overlap between repertoires was computed as shared unique clonotypes divided by the size of the smaller repertoire. RTK rarefaction, the Chao1 estimator, and Recon v2.1 estimates of unobserved clonotypes were used to assess repertoire richness. OLGA was used to compute generation probabilities for all TCRbeta clonotypes that the gDNA method yielded from several donors. TCRdb provides this immuneACCESS table in a form limited to in-frame rearrangements. Some clones are lacking; in checked studies, under half of them reflect an unresolved V gene, and why the rest are absent is not known. The V and J calls and the clone size are those of that table, but D and trimming were determined from the DNA. Within this sample are under 1,900,000 clones, with just under 99% of them counted one time only. The ten largest make up 0.3% to 0.45% of the sample.

Donors were healthy HIV-negative adults with no recently reported acute infections or vaccinations. Every donor was a Caucasian adult living in Nashville, Tennessee, USA. CD4+ T cells were enriched by magnetic negative selection; naive cells were then positively selected on CD45RA, and the negative fraction formed the memory subset. Blood was obtained by leukapheresis, after which PBMCs were separated by Ficoll-Histopaque density gradient centrifugation and cryopreserved in liquid nitrogen vapor phase. Purity and quantity of every magnetically sorted T cell population were checked by analytical flow cytometry. From each sorted fraction, genomic DNA was isolated and quantified by UV absorbance on a Nanodrop 2000c. Note on this clone: Its antigen is not yet known. Base quality data are lacking; no much larger clone is found one base away.

The chain is assembled from TRBV10-2 and TRBJ2-7; the D gene is perhaps TRBD2, from 6 matching bases. The sequence was collected from a man under 40 in good health. Sample: naive CD4+ T cells sorted from blood. The cell subset or site label for this specimen denotes: CD45RA+ positively selected. CDR3 protein: CASSLYREYSEQYF. The nucleotides are TGCGCCAGCAGTTTGTACCGGGAGTACTCCGAGCAGTACTTC.